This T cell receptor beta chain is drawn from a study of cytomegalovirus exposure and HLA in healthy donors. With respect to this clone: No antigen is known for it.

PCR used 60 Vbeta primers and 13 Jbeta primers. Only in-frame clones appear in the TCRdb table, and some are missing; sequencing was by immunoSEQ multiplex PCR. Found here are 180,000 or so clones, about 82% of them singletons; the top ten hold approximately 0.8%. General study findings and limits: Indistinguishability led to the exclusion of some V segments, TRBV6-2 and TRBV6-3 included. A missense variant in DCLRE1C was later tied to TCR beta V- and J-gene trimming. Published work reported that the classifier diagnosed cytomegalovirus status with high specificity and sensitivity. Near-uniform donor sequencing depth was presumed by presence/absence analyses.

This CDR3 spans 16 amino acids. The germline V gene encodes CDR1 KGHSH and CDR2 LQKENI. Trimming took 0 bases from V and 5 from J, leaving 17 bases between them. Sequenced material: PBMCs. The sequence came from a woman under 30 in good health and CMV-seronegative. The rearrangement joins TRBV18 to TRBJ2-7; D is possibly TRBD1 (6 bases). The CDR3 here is CASSPPSGRGKNEQYF. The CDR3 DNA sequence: TGTGCCAGCTCACCACCGTCGGGCAGGGGAAAGAACGAGCAGTACTTC.